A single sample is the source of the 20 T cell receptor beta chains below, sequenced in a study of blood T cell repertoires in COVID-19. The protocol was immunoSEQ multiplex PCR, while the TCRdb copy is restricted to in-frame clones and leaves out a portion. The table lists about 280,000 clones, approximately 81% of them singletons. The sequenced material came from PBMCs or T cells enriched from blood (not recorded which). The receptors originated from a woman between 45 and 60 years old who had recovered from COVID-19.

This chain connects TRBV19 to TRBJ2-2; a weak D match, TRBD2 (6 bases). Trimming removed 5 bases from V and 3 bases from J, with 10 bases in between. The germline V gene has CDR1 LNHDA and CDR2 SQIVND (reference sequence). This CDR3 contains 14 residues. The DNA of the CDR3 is TGTGCCAGTAGTGTAACGGGGGACACCGGGGAGCTGTTTTTT. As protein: CASSVTGDTGELFF. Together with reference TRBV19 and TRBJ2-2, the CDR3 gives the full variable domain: DGGITQSPKYLFRKEGQNVTLSCEQNLNHDAMYWYRQDPGQGLRLIYYSQIVNDFQKGDIAEGYSVSREKKESFPLTVTSAQKNPTAFYLCASSVTGDTGELFFGEGSRLTVL.

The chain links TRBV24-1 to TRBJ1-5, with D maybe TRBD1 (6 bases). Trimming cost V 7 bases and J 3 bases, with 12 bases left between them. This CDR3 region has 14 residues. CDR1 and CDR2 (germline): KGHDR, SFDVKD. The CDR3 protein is CATSPQGPNQPQHF. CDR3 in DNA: TGTGCCACCAGCCCACAGGGACCCAATCAGCCCCAGCATTTT.

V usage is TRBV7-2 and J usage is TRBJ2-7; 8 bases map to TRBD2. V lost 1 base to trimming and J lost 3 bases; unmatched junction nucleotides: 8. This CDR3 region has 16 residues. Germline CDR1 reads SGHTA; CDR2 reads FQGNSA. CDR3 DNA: TGTGCCAGCAGCTTAGAGTCTAGCGGGTCTAACTACGAGCAGTACTTC. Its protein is CASSLESSGSNYEQYF.

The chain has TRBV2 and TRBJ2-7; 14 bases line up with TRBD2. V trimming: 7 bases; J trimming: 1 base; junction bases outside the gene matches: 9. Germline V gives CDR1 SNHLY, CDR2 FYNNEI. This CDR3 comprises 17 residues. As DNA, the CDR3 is TGTGCCAGCAATATGGGACTAGCGGGGGTGCCTTCCTACGAGCAGTACTTC. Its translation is CASNMGLAGVPSYEQYF.

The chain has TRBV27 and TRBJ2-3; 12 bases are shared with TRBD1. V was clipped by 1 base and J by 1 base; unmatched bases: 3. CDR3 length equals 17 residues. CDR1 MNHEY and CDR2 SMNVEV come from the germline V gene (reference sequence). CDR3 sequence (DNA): TGTGCCAGCAGTTTATGGGGACAGGGGGCGGGCACAGATACGCAGTATTTT. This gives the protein CASSLWGQGAGTDTQYF.

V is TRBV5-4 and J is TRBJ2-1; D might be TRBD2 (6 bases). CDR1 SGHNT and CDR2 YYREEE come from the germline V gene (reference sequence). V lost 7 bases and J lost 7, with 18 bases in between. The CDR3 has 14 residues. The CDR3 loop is CASVRLESPNEQFF. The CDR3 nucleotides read TGTGCCAGCGTTCGACTAGAGAGCCCTAATGAGCAGTTCTTC. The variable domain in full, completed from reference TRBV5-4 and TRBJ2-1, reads ETGVTQSPTHLIKTRGQQVTLRCSSQSGHNTVSWYQQALGQGPQFIFQYYREEENGRGNFPPRFSGLQFPNYSSELNVNALELDDSALYLCASVRLESPNEQFFGPGTRLTVL.

The CDR3 here is CASSQTGGRVEQFF. The CDR3 DNA reads as TGTGCCAGTAGTCAGACAGGGGGAAGAGTTGAGCAGTTCTTC. The chain links TRBV19 to TRBJ2-1; TRBD1 aligns across 9 bases. V gave up 5 bases and J gave up 9 bases; unmatched junction bases: 8. This CDR3 spans 14 amino acids. Germline values: CDR1 LNHDA, CDR2 SQIVND (reference sequence).

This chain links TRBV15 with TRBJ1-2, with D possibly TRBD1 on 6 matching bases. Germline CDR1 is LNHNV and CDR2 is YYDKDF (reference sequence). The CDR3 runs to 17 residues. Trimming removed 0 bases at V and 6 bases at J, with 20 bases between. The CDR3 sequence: CATSRDSGGAVVNGYTF. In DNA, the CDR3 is TGTGCCACCAGCAGAGATAGCGGGGGCGCGGTCGTAAATGGCTACACCTTC.

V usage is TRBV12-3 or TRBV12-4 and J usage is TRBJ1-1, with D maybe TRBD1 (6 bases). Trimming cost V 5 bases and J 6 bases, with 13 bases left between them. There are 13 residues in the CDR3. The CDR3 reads CASSGQRVSEAFF. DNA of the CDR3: TGTGCCAGCAGTGGACAGCGAGTATCTGAAGCTTTCTTT.

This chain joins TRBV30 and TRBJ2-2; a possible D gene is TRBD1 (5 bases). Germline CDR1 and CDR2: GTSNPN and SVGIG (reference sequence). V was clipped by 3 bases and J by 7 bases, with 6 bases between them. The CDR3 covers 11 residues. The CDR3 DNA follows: TGTGCCTGGAGAGGGGTCGGGGAGCTGTTTTTT. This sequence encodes CAWRGVGELFF.

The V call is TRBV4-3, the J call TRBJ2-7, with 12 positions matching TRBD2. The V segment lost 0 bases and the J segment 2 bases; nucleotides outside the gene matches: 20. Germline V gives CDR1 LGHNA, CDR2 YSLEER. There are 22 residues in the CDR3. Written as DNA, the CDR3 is TGCGCCAGCAGCCAAGACCCGGACAGGGAGGGAACTAGCGGGAGGACGACCTACGAGCAGTACTTC. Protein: CASSQDPDREGTSGRTTYEQYF.

The CDR3 loop reads CASSSEGQGAEEQYF. Written as DNA, the CDR3 is TGCGCCAGCAGCTCCGAGGGACAGGGGGCAGAAGAGCAGTACTTC. The chain joins TRBV5-1 to TRBJ2-7; 12 bases match TRBD1. J lost 7 bases, V lost 3 bases, and 8 bases had no gene match. Germline-derived CDR1 and CDR2 are SGHRS and YFSETQ. CDR3 length: 15 residues.

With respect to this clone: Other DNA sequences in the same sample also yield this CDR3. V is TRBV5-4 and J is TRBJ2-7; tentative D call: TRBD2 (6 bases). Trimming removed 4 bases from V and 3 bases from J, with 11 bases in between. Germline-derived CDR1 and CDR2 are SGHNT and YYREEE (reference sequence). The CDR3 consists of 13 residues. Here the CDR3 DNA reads TGTGCCAGCAGCCCCCCCGGGAGCTACGAGCAGTACTTC. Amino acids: CASSPPGSYEQYF.

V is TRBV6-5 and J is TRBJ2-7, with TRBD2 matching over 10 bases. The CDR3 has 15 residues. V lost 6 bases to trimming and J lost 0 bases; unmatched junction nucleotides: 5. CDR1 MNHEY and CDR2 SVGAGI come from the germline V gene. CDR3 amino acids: CASRVASGSSYEQYF. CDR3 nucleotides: TGTGCCAGCAGGGTGGCTAGCGGGAGCTCCTACGAGCAGTACTTC.

CDR3: CSVMSGRALVNEQFF. The CDR3, as DNA: TGCAGCGTTATGAGCGGGAGGGCCCTGGTCAATGAGCAGTTCTTC. The chain recombines TRBV29-1 with TRBJ2-1; 10 nucleotides match TRBD2. V lost 5 bases to trimming and J lost 6 bases; unmatched junction nucleotides: 10. Germline V CDR1 and CDR2: SQVTM, ANQGSEA. This CDR3 comprises 15 residues.

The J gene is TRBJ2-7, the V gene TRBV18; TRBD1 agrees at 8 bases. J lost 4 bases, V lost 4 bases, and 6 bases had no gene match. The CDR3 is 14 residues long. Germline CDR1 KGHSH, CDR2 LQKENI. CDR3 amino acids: CASSLGTGPYEQYF. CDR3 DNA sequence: TGTGCCAGCTCACTAGGGACAGGCCCGTACGAGCAGTACTTC.

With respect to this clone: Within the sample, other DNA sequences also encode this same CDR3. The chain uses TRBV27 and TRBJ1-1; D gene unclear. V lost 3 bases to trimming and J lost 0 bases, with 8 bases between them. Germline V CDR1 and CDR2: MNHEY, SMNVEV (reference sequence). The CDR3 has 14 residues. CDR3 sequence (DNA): TGTGCCAGCAGTTTCCGAGGCCTGAACACTGAAGCTTTCTTT. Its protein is CASSFRGLNTEAFF.

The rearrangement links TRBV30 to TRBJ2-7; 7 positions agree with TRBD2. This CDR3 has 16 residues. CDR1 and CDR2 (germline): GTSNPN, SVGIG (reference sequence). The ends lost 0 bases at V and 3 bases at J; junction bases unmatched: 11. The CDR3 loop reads CAWSVGRGASGYEQYF. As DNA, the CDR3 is TGTGCCTGGAGTGTGGGGAGGGGCGCATCTGGCTACGAGCAGTACTTC.

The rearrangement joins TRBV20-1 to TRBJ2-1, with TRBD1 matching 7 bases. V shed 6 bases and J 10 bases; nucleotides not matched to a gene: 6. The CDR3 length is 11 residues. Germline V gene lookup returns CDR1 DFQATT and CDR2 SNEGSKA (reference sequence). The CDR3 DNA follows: TGCAGTGCCGACCGACAGGGAGAGCAGTTCTTC. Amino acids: CSADRQGEQFF.

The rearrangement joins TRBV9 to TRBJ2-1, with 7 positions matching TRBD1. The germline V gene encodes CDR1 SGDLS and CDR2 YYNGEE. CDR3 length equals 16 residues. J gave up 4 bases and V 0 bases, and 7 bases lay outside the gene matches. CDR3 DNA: TGTGCCAGCAGCGTAGACGACAGGGACCCTTACAATGAGCAGTTCTTC. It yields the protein CASSVDDRDPYNEQFF. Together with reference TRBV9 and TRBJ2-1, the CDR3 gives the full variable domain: DSGVTQTPKHLITATGQRVTLRCSPRSGDLSVYWYQQSLDQGLQFLIQYYNGEERAKGNILERFSAQQFPDLHSELNLSSLELGDSALYFCASSVDDRDPYNEQFFGPGTRLTVL.